The source of this TCR beta chain is a study of blood T cell repertoires in COVID-19. About the study: Whether acute or convalescent, the COVID-19 samples came from the United States, Italy and Spain. The analysed material was cDNA or gDNA that came from T cells, B-cell-depleted T cells, or PBMCs.

The CDR3 is made up of 18 amino acids. The germline V gene encodes CDR1 LGHNA and CDR2 YSLEER. Losses at the gene ends were 4 bases for V and 5 bases for J; bases not matched to a gene: 12. How the authors handled the data: Estimation of nucleated cell counts was performed using reference gene primer amplification. Produced via immunoSEQ multiplex PCR; TCRdb's table is partial and in-frame only. The V and J calls and clone size are taken from that table; D and trimming were inferred from the DNA. This table holds some 74,000 clones, 65% to 90% found once. The TCR was taken from a man of 80 years or more with acute or convalescent COVID-19. The chain has TRBV4-3 and TRBJ2-5; 14 bases match TRBD2. Sequencing used peripheral blood. The CDR3 reads CASSLNSGGLAGDETQYF. The CDR3, as DNA: TGCGCCAGCAGCCTAAACTCCGGGGGACTAGCGGGAGACGAGACCCAGTACTTC.